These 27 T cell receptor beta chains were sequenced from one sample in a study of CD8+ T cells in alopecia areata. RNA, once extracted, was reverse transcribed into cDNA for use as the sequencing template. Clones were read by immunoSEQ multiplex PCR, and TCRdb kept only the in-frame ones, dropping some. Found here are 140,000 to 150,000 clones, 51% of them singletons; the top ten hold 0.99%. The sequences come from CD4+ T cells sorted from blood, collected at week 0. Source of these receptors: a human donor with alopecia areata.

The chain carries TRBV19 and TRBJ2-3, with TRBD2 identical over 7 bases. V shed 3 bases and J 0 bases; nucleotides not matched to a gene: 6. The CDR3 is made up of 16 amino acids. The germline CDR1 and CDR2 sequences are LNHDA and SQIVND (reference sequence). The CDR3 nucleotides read TGTGCCAGTAGTATTCGTGGTAGCGGGAGCACAGATACGCAGTATTTT. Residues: CASSIRGSGSTDTQYF.

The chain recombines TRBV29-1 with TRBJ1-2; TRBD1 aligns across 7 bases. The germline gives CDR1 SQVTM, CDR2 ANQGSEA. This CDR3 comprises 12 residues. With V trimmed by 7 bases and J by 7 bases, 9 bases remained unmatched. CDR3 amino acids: CSGYTGEGGYTF. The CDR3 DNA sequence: TGCAGCGGCTACACAGGGGAGGGTGGCTACACCTTC.

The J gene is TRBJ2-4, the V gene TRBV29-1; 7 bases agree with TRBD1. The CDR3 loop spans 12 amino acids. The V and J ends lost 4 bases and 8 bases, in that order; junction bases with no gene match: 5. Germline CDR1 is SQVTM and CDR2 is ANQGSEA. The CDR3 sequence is CSVGQGWDIQYF. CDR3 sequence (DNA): TGCAGCGTTGGACAGGGTTGGGACATTCAGTACTTC.

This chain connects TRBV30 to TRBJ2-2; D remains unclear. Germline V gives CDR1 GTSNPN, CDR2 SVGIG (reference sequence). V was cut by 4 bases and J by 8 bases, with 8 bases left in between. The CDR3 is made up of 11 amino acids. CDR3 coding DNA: TGTGCCTGGACTGATGATGGGGAGCTGTTTTTT. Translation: CAWTDDGELFF.

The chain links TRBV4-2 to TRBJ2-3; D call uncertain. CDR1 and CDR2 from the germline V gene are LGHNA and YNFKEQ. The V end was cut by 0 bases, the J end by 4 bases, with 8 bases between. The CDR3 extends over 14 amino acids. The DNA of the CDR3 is TGTGCCAGCAGCCAAGAATCCGGCCCAGATACGCAGTATTTT. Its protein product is CASSQESGPDTQYF.

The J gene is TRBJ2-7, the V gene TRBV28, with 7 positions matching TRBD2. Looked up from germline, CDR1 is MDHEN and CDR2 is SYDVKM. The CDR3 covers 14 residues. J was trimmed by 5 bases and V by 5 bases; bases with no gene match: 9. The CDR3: CASSLGGGRDEQYF. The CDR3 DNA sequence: TGTGCCAGCAGTCTTGGCGGGGGTCGGGACGAGCAGTACTTC.

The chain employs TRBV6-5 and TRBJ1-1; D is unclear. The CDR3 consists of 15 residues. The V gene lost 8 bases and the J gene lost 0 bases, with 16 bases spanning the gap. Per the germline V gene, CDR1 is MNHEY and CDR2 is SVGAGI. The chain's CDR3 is CASSPVRLLNTEAFF. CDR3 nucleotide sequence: TGTGCCAGCTCCCCTGTCCGGCTTTTGAACACTGAAGCTTTCTTT.

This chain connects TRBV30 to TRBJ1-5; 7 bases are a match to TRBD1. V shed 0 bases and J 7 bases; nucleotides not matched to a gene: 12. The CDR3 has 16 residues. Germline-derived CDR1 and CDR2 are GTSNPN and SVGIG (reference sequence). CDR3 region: CAWSVGGRTVGQPQHF. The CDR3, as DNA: TGTGCCTGGAGTGTAGGGGGCCGTACGGTGGGGCAGCCCCAGCATTTT.

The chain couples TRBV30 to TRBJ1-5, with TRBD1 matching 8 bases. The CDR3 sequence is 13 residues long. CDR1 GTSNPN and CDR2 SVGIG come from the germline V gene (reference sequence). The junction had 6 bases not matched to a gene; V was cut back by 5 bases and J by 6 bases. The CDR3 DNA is TGTGCCTGGGACAGGGGAGACGGTCAGCCCCAGCATTTT. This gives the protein CAWDRGDGQPQHF.

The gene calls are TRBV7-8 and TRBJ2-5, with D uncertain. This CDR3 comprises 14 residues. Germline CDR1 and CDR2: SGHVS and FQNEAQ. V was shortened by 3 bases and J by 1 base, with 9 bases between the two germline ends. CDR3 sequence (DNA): TGTGCCAGCAGCTTTAGTAGTCCCCAAGAGACCCAGTACTTC. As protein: CASSFSSPQETQYF.

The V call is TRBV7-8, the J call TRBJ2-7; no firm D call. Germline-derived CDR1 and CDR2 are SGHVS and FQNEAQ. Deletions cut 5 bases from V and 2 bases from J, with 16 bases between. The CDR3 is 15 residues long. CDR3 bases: TGTGCCAGCAGCGCTAGACTGGGCGGACCCTACGAGCAGTACTTC. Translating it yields CASSARLGGPYEQYF.

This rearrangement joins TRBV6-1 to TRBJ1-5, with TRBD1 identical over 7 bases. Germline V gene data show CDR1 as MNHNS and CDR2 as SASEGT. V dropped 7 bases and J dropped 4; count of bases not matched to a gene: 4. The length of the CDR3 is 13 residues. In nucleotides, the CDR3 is TGTGCCAGCACAGGGGGAGGGAATCAGCCCCAGCATTTT. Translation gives CASTGGGNQPQHF.

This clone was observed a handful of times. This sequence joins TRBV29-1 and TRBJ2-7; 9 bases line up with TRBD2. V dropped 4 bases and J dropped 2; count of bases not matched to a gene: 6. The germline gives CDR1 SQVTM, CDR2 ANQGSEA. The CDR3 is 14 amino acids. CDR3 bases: TGCAGCGTTGGTAGTAGCGGGGGAACCTACGAGCAGTACTTC. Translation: CSVGSSGGTYEQYF.

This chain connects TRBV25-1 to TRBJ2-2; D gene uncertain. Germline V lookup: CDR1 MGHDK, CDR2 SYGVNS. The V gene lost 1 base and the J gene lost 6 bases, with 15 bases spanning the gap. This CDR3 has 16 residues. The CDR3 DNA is TGTGCCAGCAGTGAATCTGGCCGTGGATGGCCCGGGGAGCTGTTTTTT. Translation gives CASSESGRGWPGELFF.

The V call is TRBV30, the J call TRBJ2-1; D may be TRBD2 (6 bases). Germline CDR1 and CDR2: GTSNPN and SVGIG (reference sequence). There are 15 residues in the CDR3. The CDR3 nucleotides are TGTGCTTCCTGGAGTACAAATGGCGGGAACAATGAGCAGTTCTTC. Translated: CASWSTNGGNNEQFF. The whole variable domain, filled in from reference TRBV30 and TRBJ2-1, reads SQTIHQWPATLVQPVGSPLSLECTVEGTSNPNLYWYRQAAGRGLQLLFYSVGIGQISSEVPQNLSASRPQDRQFILSSKKLLLSDSGFYLCASWSTNGGNNEQFFGPGTRLTVL.

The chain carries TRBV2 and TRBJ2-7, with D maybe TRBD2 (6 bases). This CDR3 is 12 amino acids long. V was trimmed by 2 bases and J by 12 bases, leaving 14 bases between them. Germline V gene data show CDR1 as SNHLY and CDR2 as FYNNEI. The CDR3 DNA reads TGTGCCAGCAGTGAAATGGGGCGGGATAGGTACTTC. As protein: CASSEMGRDRYF.

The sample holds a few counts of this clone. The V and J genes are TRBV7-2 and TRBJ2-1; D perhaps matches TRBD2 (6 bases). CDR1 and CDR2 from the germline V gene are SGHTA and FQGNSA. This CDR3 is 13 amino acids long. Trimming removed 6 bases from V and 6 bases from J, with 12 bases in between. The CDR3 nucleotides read TGTGCCAGCAGAGTAGCGGCCGGCAATGAGCAGTTCTTC. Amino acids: CASRVAAGNEQFF.

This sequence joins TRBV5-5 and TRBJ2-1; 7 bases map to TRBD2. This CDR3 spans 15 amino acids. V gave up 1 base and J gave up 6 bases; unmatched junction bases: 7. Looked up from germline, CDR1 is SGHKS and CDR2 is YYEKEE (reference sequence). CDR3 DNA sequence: TGTGCCAGCAGCTTGCACCCTAGCGGAGGCAATGAGCAGTTCTTC. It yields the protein CASSLHPSGGNEQFF.

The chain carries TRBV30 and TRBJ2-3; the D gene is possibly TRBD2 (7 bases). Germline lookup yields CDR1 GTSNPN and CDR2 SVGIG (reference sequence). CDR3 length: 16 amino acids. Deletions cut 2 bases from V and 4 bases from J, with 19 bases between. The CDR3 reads CAWSYVIGRGADTQYF. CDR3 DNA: TGTGCCTGGAGTTACGTGATAGGGAGGGGGGCAGATACGCAGTATTTT.

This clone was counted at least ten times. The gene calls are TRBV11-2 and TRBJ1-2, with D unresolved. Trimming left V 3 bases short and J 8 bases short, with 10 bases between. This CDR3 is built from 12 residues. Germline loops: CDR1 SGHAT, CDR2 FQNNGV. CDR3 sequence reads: CASSLAGVGYTF. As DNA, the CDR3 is TGTGCCAGCAGCTTGGCCGGGGTGGGCTACACCTTC.

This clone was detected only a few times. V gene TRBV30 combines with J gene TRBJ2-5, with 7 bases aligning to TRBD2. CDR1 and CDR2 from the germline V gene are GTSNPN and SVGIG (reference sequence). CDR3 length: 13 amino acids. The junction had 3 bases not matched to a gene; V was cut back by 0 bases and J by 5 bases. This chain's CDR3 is CAWSVTGGETQYF. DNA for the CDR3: TGTGCCTGGAGTGTAACGGGGGGTGAGACCCAGTACTTC.

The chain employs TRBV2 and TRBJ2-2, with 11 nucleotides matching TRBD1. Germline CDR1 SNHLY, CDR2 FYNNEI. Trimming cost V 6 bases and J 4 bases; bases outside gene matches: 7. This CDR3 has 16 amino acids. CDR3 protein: CASRAGQGVGTGELFF. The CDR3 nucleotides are TGTGCCAGCAGAGCGGGACAGGGGGTTGGCACCGGGGAGCTGTTTTTT. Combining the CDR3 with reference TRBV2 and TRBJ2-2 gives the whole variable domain EPEVTQTPSHQVTQMGQEVILRCVPISNHLYFYWYRQILGQKVEFLVSFYNNEISEKSEIFDDQFSVERPDGSNFTLKIRSTKLEDSAMYFCASRAGQGVGTGELFFGEGSRLTVL.

For the CDR3, the DNA is TGCGCCAGCAGTATAGCGGGAGGTTCTGCAGATACGCAGTATTTT. This codes for CASSIAGGSADTQYF. The V gene is TRBV4-1, the J gene TRBJ2-3; 10 bases align to TRBD2. Germline V lookup: CDR1 MGHRA, CDR2 YSYEKL. There are 15 residues in the CDR3. The V and J ends lost 6 bases and 4 bases, in that order; junction bases with no gene match: 7.

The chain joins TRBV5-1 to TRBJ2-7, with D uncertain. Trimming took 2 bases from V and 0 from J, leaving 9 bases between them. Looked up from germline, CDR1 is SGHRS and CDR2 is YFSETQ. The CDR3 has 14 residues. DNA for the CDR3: TGCGCCAGCAGCTTAACCTCCCGCTCCTACGAGCAGTACTTC. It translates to CASSLTSRSYEQYF.

CDR3 residues: CASREAGAYNEQFF. In DNA form, the CDR3 reads TGCGCCAGCAGGGAAGCGGGAGCCTACAATGAGCAGTTCTTC. V and J are TRBV4-1 and TRBJ2-1; 8 nucleotides match TRBD2. The CDR3 extends over 14 amino acids. The germline V gene encodes CDR1 MGHRA and CDR2 YSYEKL. Germline trimming cut 6 bases from V and 2 bases from J; bases unmatched to any gene: 3.

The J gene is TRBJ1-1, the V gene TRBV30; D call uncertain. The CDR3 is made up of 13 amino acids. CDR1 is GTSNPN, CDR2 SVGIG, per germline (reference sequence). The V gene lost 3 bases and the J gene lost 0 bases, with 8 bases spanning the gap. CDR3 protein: CAWSRSVNTEAFF. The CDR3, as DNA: TGTGCCTGGAGCAGAAGCGTGAACACTGAAGCTTTCTTT.

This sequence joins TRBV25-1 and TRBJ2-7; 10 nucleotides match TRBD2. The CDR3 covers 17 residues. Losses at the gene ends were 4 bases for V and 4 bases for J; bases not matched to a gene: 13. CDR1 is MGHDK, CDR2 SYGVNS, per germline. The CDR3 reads CASSALSASGSRYEQYF. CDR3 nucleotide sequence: TGTGCCAGCAGTGCACTCTCGGCTAGCGGGAGTCGGTACGAGCAGTACTTC.